Sequencing of this T cell receptor beta chain was carried out in a study of T-cell memory formation after mild COVID-19. General study results and limits: Some SARS-CoV-2-responding clones were already detected in memory before infection.

Note on this clonotype: No antigen is known for it.

The CDR3 runs 17 residues. Trimming took off 3 bases at V and 7 bases at J, with 22 bases between the two ends. Germline V lookup: CDR1 LGHNA, CDR2 YNFKEQ. In TCRdb, the 5' RACE reads were re-called with MiXCR into one record per CDR3 protein. The repertoire holds hundreds of thousands of distinct CDR3 sequences, with under 30% as singletons. The gene calls are TRBV4-2 and TRBJ2-4; D is possibly TRBD2 (6 bases). The source of this sequence is an adult woman who had mild COVID-19 (a few samples of this study predate the infection). Cell type and time point are not known. Sequenced material: PBMCs or a T cell subset sorted from them (not recorded which). Written as DNA, the CDR3 is TGTGCCAGCAGCCAGGCGGGACGAACGGGGCCCCGGAACATTCAGTACTTC. Translating gives CASSQAGRTGPRNIQYF.